This TCR beta chain was identified during a study of T cells after yellow fever vaccination. In the study overall: Preparation used SMART-Seq v4 Ultra Low Input for the low-cell-number fractions.

The CDR3 is made up of 16 amino acids. V gave up 4 bases and J gave up 8 bases; unmatched junction bases: 11. Germline CDR1 LNHDA, CDR2 SQIVND (reference sequence). Study results and limitations: Repertoires sorted by FACS could include abundant clonotypes that are contaminants from the bulk population. The study re-detected most primary-vaccination clones after the booster (96% CD4, 88% CD8).

This clonotype was counted a few times. TCRdb processed the 5' RACE reads anew with MiXCR; each CDR3 protein has one entry. Here the sample spans about 30,000 distinct CDR3 sequences, 6.3% being singletons. This TCR derives from a man aged 25-40 years who received the YFV17D yellow fever vaccine. Sequenced material: PBMCs, either bulk or a sorted T-cell subset (CD4+, CD8+, memory, or dextramer-sorted; not recorded which), taken on the day of the yellow fever booster vaccination. V is TRBV19 and J is TRBJ2-1, with TRBD2 matching over 10 bases. The CDR3 is CASSRAGGTPTDEQFF. In DNA, the CDR3 is TGTGCCAGTAGTAGAGCGGGAGGGACACCTACGGATGAGCAGTTCTTC.